The clone carrying this T cell receptor beta chain was observed a handful of times. The CDR3 is 14 amino acids. V gave up 5 bases and J gave up 6 bases; unmatched junction bases: 7. Germline V lookup: CDR1 SGHTA, CDR2 FQGNSA. Using immunoSEQ multiplex PCR, the repertoire was profiled, and TCRdb retains in-frame clones only, with some absent. Of about 39,000 clones listed, 80% to 90% were seen once; the top ten hold 5.2%. This entry belongs to a study of blood T cell repertoires in COVID-19. The sample comprised peripheral blood. V and J are TRBV7-2 and TRBJ2-5; TRBD2 aligns across 9 bases. The sequence came from a man aged 40-50 years with active COVID-19. The CDR3 DNA reads TGTGCCAGCAGCGACCATGCGGGGGGGAAGACCCAGTACTTC. Its protein product is CASSDHAGGKTQYF.